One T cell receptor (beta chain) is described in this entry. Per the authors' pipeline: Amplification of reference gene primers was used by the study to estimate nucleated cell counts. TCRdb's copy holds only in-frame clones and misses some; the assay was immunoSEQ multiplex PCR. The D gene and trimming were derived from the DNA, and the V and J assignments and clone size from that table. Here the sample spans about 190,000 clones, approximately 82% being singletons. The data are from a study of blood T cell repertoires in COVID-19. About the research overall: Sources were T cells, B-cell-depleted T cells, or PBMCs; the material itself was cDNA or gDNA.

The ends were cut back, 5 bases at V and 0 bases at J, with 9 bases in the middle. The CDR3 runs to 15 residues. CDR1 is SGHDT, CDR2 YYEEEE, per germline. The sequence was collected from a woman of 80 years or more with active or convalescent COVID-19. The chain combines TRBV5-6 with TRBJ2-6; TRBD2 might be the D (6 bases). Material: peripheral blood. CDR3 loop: CASSRGVSGANVLTF. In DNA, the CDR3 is TGTGCCAGCAGTCGCGGGGTCTCTGGGGCCAACGTCCTGACTTTC.